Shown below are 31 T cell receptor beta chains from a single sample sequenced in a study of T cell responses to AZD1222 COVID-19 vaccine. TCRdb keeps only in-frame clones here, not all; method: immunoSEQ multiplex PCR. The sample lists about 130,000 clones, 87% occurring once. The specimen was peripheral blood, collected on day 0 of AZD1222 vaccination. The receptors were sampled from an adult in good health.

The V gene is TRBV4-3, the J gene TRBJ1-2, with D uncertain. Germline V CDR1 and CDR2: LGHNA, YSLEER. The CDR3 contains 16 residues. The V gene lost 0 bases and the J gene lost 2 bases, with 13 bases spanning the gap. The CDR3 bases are TGCGCCAGCAGCCAAGAAGCAGGATCCTTAAACTATGGCTACACCTTC. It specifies CASSQEAGSLNYGYTF.

CDR3 region: CASSVASNQPQHF. The CDR3 DNA reads TGTGCCAGCAGTGTCGCGAGCAATCAGCCCCAGCATTTT. This rearrangement joins TRBV2 to TRBJ1-5, with D uncertain. Germline V lookup: CDR1 SNHLY, CDR2 FYNNEI. This CDR3 contains 13 residues. V lost 4 bases, J lost 1 base, and 5 bases lay in between.

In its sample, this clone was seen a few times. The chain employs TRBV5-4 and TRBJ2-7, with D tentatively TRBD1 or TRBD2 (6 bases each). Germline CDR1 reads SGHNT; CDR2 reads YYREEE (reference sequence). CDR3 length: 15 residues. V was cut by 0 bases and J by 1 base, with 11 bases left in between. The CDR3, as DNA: TGTGCCAGCAGCTTGGACGGGGGCCCTTCCTACGAGCAGTACTTC. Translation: CASSLDGGPSYEQYF.

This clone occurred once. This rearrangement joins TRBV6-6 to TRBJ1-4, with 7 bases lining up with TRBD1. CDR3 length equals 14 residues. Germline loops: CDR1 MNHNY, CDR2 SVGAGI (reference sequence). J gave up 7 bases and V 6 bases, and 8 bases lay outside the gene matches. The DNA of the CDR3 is TGTGCCAGCAGCCAGAGGGGGCTGGGTGAAAAACTGTTTTTT. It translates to CASSQRGLGEKLFF.

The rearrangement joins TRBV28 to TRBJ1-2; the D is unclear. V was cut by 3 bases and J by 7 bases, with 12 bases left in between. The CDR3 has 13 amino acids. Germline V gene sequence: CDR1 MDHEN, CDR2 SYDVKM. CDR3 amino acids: CASSFPGMGGYTF. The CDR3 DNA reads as TGTGCCAGCAGTTTCCCAGGAATGGGTGGCTACACCTTC.

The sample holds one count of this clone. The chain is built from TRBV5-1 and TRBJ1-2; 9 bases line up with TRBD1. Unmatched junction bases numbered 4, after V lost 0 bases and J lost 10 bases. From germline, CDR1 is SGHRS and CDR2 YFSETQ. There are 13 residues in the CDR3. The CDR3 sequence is CASSLEGQGHYTF. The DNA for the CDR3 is TGCGCCAGCAGCTTGGAAGGACAGGGGCACTACACCTTC.

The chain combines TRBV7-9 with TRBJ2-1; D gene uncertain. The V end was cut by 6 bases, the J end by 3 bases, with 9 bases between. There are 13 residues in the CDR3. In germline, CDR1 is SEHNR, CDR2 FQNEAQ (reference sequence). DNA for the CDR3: TGTGCCAGCAGAGGATTGTTCTACAATGAGCAGTTCTTC. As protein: CASRGLFYNEQFF.

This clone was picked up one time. This CDR3 is CASSQGRGLHF. The CDR3, as DNA: TGTGCCAGCAGCCAAGGGCGGGGCCTCCACTTT. The chain combines TRBV4-2 with TRBJ1-6; D is ambiguous. Between the trimmed V and J ends, which lost 1 base and 15 bases, there was a span of 7 bases. The germline gives CDR1 LGHNA, CDR2 YNFKEQ. This CDR3 has 11 amino acids.

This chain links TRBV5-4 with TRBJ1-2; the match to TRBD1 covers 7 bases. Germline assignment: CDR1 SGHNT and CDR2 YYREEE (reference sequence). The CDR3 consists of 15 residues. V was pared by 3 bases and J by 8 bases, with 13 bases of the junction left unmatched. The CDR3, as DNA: TGTGCCAGCAGCTCCAATTCCCGGGACAGAAACGGCTACACCTTC. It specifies CASSSNSRDRNGYTF.

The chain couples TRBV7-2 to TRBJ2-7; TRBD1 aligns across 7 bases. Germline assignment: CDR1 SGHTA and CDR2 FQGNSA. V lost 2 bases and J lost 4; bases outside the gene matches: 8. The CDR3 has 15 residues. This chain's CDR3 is CASSLYFGTAYEQYF. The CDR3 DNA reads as TGTGCCAGCAGCTTATATTTCGGGACAGCGTACGAGCAGTACTTC.

The CDR3 bases are TGTGCCAGCTCATCGACGGACAGGGTCAACACTGAAGCTTTCTTT. It yields the protein CASSSTDRVNTEAFF. The J gene is TRBJ1-1, the V gene TRBV18, with 8 bases fitting TRBD1. J was trimmed by 2 bases and V by 5 bases; bases with no gene match: 7. Germline CDR1 KGHSH, CDR2 LQKENI. There are 15 residues in the CDR3.

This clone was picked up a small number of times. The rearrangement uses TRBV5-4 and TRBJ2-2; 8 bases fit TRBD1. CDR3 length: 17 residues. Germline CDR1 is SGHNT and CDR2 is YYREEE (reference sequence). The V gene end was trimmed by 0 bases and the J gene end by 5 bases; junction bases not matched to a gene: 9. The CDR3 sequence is CASSLGQGTLRTGELFF. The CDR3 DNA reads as TGTGCCAGCAGCTTGGGACAGGGGACCTTAAGGACCGGGGAGCTGTTTTTT. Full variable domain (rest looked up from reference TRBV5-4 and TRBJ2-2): ETGVTQSPTHLIKTRGQQVTLRCSSQSGHNTVSWYQQALGQGPQFIFQYYREEENGRGNFPPRFSGLQFPNYSSELNVNALELDDSALYLCASSLGQGTLRTGELFFGEGSRLTVL.

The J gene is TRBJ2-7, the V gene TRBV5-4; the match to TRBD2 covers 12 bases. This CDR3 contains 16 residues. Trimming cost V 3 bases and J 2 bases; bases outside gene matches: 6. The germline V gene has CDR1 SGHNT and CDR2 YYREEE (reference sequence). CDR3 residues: CASSSGLAGTTYEQYF. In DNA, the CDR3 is TGTGCCAGCAGCTCCGGACTAGCGGGGACAACCTACGAGCAGTACTTC.

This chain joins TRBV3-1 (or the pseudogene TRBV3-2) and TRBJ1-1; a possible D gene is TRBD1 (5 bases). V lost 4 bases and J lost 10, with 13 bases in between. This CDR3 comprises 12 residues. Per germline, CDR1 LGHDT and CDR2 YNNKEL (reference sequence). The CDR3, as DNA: TGTGCCAGCAGCCTAGGGGAAGGAAGAGCTTTCTTT. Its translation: CASSLGEGRAFF.

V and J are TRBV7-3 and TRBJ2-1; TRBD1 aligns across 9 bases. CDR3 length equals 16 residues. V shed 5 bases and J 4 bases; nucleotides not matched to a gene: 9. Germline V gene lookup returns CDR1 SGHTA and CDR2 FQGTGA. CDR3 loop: CASSRTGAYGYNEQFF. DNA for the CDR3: TGTGCCAGCAGCAGGACAGGGGCATACGGGTACAATGAGCAGTTCTTC.

The CDR3 sequence is CASSDSPPADFQNTGELFF. CDR3 DNA sequence: TGTGCCAGTAGTGACTCACCCCCCGCGGACTTCCAAAACACCGGGGAGCTGTTTTTT. V usage is TRBV19 and J usage is TRBJ2-2; D may be TRBD2 (5 bases). Germline V gives CDR1 LNHDA, CDR2 SQIVND (reference sequence). The CDR3 is 19 amino acids. V shed 5 bases and J shed 2 bases, with 24 bases lying between them.

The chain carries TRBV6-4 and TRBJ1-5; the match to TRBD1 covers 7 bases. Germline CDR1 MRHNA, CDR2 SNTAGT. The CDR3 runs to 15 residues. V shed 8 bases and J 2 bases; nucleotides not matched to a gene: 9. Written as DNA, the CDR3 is TGTGCCAGCCAGAGGCAGGGGGGAGGCAATCAGCCCCAGCATTTT. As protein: CASQRQGGGNQPQHF.

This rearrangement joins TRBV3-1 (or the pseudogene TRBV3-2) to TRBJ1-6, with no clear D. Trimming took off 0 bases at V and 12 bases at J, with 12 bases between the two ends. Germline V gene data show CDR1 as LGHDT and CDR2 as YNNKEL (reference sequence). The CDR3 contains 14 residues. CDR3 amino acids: CASSQDPAVGPLHF. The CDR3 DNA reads TGTGCCAGCAGCCAAGATCCGGCCGTAGGACCCCTCCACTTT.

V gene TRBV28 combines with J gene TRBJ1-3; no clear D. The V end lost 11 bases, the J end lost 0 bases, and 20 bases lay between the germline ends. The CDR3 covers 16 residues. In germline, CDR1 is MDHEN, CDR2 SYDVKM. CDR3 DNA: TGTGCCTCCATACCGGGTTCCTCCCCCTCTGGAAACACCATATATTTT. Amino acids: CASIPGSSPSGNTIYF.

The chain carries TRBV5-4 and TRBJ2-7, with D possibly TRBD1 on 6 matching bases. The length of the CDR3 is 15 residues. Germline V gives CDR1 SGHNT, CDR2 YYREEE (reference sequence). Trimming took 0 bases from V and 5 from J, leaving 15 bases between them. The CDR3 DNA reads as TGTGCCAGCAGCTTGGGAGGGGGTGGTTTTAACGAGCAGTACTTC. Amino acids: CASSLGGGGFNEQYF.

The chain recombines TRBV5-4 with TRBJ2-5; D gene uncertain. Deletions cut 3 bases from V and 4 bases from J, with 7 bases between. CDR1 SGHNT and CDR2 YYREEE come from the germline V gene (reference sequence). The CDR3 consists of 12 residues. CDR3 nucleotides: TGTGCCAGCAGCTCCAACCGAGAGACCCAGTACTTC. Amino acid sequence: CASSSNRETQYF. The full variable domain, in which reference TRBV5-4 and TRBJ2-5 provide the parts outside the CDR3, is ETGVTQSPTHLIKTRGQQVTLRCSSQSGHNTVSWYQQALGQGPQFIFQYYREEENGRGNFPPRFSGLQFPNYSSELNVNALELDDSALYLCASSSNRETQYFGPGTRLLVL.

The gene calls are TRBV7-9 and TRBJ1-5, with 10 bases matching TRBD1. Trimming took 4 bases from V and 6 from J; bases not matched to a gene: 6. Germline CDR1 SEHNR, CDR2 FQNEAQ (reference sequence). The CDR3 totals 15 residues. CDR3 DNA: TGTGCCAGCAGCTCGACAGGGGGCGGCCCTCAGCCCCAGCATTTT. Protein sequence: CASSSTGGGPQPQHF.

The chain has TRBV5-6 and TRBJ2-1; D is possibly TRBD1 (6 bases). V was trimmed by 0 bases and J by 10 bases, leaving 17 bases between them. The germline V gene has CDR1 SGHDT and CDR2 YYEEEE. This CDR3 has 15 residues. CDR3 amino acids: CASSLGGGPGDEQFF. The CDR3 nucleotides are TGTGCCAGCAGCTTGGGGGGTGGGCCAGGGGACGAGCAGTTCTTC.

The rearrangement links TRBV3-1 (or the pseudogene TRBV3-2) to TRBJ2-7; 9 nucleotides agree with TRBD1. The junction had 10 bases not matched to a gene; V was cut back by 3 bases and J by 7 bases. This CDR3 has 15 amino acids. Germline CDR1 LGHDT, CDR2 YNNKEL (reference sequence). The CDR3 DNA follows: TGTGCCAGCAGCCAGGTTCCCGGGACAGGGTGGGAGCAGTACTTC. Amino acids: CASSQVPGTGWEQYF.

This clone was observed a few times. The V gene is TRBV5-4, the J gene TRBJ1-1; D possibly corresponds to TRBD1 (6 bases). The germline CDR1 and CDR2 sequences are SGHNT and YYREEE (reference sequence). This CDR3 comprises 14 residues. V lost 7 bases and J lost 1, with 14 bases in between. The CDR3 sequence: CASGKDSTNTEAFF. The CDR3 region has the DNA TGTGCCAGCGGGAAGGACAGTACGAACACTGAAGCTTTCTTT.

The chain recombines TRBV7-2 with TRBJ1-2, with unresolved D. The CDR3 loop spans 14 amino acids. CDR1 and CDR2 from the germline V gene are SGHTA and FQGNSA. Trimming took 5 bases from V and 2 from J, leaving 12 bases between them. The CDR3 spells CASSAFQSNYGYTF. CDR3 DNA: TGTGCCAGCAGCGCCTTCCAGAGCAACTATGGCTACACCTTC.

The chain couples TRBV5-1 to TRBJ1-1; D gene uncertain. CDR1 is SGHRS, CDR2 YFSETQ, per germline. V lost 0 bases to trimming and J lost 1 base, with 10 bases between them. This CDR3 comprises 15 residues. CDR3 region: CASSLVGTPNTEAFF. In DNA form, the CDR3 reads TGCGCCAGCAGCTTGGTAGGTACCCCGAACACTGAAGCTTTCTTT.

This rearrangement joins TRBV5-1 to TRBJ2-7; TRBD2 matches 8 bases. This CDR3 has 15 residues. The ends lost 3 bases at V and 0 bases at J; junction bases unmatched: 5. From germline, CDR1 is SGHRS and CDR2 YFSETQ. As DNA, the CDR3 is TGCGCCAGCAGCTCCGTAGCGGGGAGCTCCTACGAGCAGTACTTC. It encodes CASSSVAGSSYEQYF.

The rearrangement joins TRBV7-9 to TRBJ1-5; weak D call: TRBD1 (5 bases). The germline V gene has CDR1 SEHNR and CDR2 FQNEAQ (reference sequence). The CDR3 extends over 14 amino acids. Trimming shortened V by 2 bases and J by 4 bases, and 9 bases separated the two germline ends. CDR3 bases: TGTGCCAGCAGCTTATTGACAGCAAATCAGCCCCAGCATTTT. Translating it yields CASSLLTANQPQHF.

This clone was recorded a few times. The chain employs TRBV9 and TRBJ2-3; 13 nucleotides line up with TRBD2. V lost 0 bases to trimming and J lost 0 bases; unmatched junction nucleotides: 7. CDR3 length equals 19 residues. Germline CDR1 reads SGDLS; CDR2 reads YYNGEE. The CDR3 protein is CASSVVGGGLAGSTDTQYF. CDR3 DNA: TGTGCCAGCAGCGTAGTAGGAGGGGGACTAGCGGGGAGCACAGATACGCAGTATTTT. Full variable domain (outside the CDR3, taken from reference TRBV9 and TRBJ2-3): DSGVTQTPKHLITATGQRVTLRCSPRSGDLSVYWYQQSLDQGLQFLIQYYNGEERAKGNILERFSAQQFPDLHSELNLSSLELGDSALYFCASSVVGGGLAGSTDTQYFGPGTRLTVL.

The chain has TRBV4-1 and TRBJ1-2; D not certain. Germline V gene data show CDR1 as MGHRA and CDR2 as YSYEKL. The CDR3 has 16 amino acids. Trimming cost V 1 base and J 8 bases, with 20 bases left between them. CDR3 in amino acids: CASSQGTQSPKWGYTF. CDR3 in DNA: TGCGCCAGCAGCCAAGGAACCCAGTCGCCGAAGTGGGGCTACACCTTC.